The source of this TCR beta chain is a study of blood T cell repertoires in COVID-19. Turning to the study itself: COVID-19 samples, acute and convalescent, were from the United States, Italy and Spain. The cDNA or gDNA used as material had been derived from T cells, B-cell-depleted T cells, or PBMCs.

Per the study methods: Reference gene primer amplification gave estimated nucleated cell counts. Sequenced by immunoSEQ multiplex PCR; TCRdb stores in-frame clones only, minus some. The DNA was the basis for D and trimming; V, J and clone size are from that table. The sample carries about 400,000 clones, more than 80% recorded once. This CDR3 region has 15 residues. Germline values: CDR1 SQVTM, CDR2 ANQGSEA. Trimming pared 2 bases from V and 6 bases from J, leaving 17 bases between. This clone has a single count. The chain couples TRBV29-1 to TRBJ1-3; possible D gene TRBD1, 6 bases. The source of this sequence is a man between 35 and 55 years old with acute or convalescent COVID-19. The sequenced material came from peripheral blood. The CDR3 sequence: CSVELTGLRVNTIYF. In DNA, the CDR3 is TGCAGCGTTGAACTAACAGGGTTGCGCGTAAACACCATATATTTT.